The source of this T cell receptor (beta chain) is a study of T cells in Graves' hyperthyroidism and ophthalmopathy. Study-wide results and limits: Peripheral blood also featured most of the thyroid clonotypes expanded above 0.001. Ophthalmopathy was model-predicted a median approximately 6.4 months pre-onset.

Amplification yielded TCR beta CDR3 regions, with RNA transcripts as the source. The TCR CDR3 was amplified in a first-round RT-PCR using the HTBI primer set. Each CDR3 protein gets one entry after TCRdb re-called the multiplex PCR reads with MiXCR. In the table there are about 350,000 distinct CDR3 sequences, approximately 14% of which are singletons. Germline V gene lookup returns CDR1 MGHDK and CDR2 SYGVNS. The CDR3 consists of 18 residues. V was pared by 3 bases and J by 8 bases, with 17 bases of the junction left unmatched. Points on this clonotype: The target antigen is unknown.

Approximately 9.3 ml of fresh peripheral blood supplied the PBMCs. The sample taken for sequencing was blood. The origin of this receptor is a woman aged 25 to 39 with Graves' hyperthyroidism. This chain uses TRBV25-1 with TRBJ2-1; 9 nucleotides line up with TRBD2. The CDR3 region is CASSEGTSKLTITDEQFF. The CDR3 region has the DNA TGTGCCAGCAGTGAGGGGACTAGCAAACTCACAATCACAGATGAGCAGTTCTTC.